This TCR beta chain was sequenced in a study of T-cell memory formation after mild COVID-19. Study-wide results and caveats: Contracting clones from day 15 to 85 showed balanced CD4/CD8; later expanders favored CD4+. Several responding clones turned up in pre-infection memory, indicating that cross-reactive memory may have taken part.

Constant-segment-primed 5'RACE gave TCR alpha and TCR beta cDNA libraries with sample barcodes and UMIs. TCRdb re-analysed the 5' RACE reads in MiXCR, keeping a single row per CDR3 protein. The table has fewer than 400,000 distinct CDR3 sequences, 13% seen once; the top ten hold about 20%. This clonotype has at least ten counts. Antigen unknown. V lost 10 bases to trimming and J lost 0 bases; unmatched junction nucleotides: 4. The CDR3 is 13 residues long. Germline lookup yields CDR1 ENHRY and CDR2 SYGVKD. The sequencing sample was made of PBMCs or a T cell subset sorted from them (not recorded which). The rearrangement links TRBV10-3 to TRBJ1-2; 8 bases fit TRBD1. This clonotype originated in a man younger than 35 who had mild COVID-19 (a few samples of this study predate the infection). Cell type and time point are not known. The CDR3 is CATGTGANYGYTF. CDR3 bases: TGTGCCACGGGGACAGGCGCTAACTATGGCTACACCTTC.